One and the same sample provided the 12 T cell receptor beta chains below, sequenced in a study of blood T cells in healthy people across ages. Sample-barcoded 5' priming and a J-beta primer mix drove a second PCR of roughly 6 to 12 cycles. MiXCR, applied by TCRdb to the 5' RACE reads, yields one record per CDR3 protein. The sample contains 1.5 million to 2 million distinct CDR3 sequences, around half of which appear only once. The sequenced sample was blood. All receptors derive from a woman aged 40 to 55 in good health.

The chain combines TRBV19 with TRBJ1-4; the match to TRBD1 covers 7 bases. CDR1 is LNHDA and CDR2 is SQIVND in the germline V gene (reference sequence). V lost 9 bases and J lost 8; bases outside the gene matches: 12. This CDR3 is built from 14 residues. CDR3 coding DNA: TGTGCCAGCTATCGACAGGGCGGATTGGAAAAACTGTTTTTT. It specifies CASYRQGGLEKLFF.

The table lists this clonotype with a few counts. For the CDR3, the DNA is TGTGCCAGCGGACGGGGCGCGGCCTACGAGCAGTACTTC. Translation gives CASGRGAAYEQYF. The V gene is TRBV12-3 or TRBV12-4, the J gene TRBJ2-7; D possibly matches TRBD1 or TRBD2 (5 bases each). CDR3 size: 13 residues. V was cut by 8 bases and J by 2 bases, with 13 bases left in between.

This chain links TRBV6-2 or TRBV6-3 with TRBJ1-2; 8 bases are a match to TRBD1. The length of the CDR3 is 15 residues. The V gene's germline CDR1 is MNHEY and CDR2 SVGEGT. The J segment lost 6 bases and the V segment lost 5 bases, leaving 11 bases of the junction unmatched. The CDR3 sequence is CASSRRTGRGDGYTF. The CDR3 DNA follows: TGTGCCAGCAGTCGGCGGACAGGGAGAGGAGATGGCTACACCTTC.

V usage is TRBV29-1 and J usage is TRBJ1-4; no firm D call. V was cut by 7 bases and J by 0 bases, with 6 bases left in between. This CDR3 is built from 12 residues. Germline CDR1 is SQVTM and CDR2 is ANQGSEA. CDR3 DNA: TGCAGCGCACAGACAACTAATGAAAAACTGTTTTTT. Its translation is CSAQTTNEKLFF.

This sequence joins TRBV15 and TRBJ2-5, with a weak D call TRBD1 (5 bases). This CDR3 has 15 residues. Trimming cost V 3 bases and J 2 bases, with 13 bases left between them. Germline CDR1 is LNHNV and CDR2 is YYDKDF (reference sequence). Here the CDR3 reads CATSSPAREQETQYF. CDR3 DNA: TGTGCCACCAGCAGTCCCGCCAGGGAACAAGAGACCCAGTACTTC.

The chain links TRBV19 to TRBJ1-2, with 9 bases aligning to TRBD1. CDR3 length: 14 residues. The J segment lost 7 bases and the V segment lost 2 bases, leaving 5 bases of the junction unmatched. Germline CDR1 and CDR2: LNHDA and SQIVND (reference sequence). CDR3 protein: CASSITGGFPGYTF. The CDR3 nucleotides read TGTGCCAGTAGTATAACAGGGGGCTTTCCTGGCTACACCTTC.

The table lists this clonotype with a few counts. This chain links TRBV6-5 with TRBJ1-6, with D maybe TRBD1 (5 bases). The CDR3 sequence is 13 residues long. Germline V CDR1 and CDR2: MNHEY, SVGAGI. The V and J ends lost 6 bases and 6 bases respectively, with 9 bases between them. The CDR3 nucleotides are TGTGCCAGCAGGACAGCCGGTAATTCACCCCTCCACTTT. Its protein is CASRTAGNSPLHF.

DNA of the CDR3: TGCGCCAGCAGCCTAGAGAACAGGGGAGGGACTGAAGCTTTCTTT. Protein sequence: CASSLENRGGTEAFF. The rearrangement uses TRBV4-1 and TRBJ1-1; 7 nucleotides line up with TRBD1. Germline assignment: CDR1 MGHRA and CDR2 YSYEKL. After removal of 4 bases from V and 5 bases from J, the junction contained 10 bases not matched to a gene. The CDR3 runs 15 residues.

A few counts support this clonotype. The chain employs TRBV7-2 and TRBJ2-3, with TRBD2 matching 15 bases. V trimming: 6 bases; J trimming: 6 bases; junction bases outside the gene matches: 10. This CDR3 is 17 amino acids long. CDR1 is SGHTA, CDR2 FQGNSA, per germline. CDR3 sequence (DNA): TGTGCCAGCAGGAACATGGGACTAGCGGGGGGCTCGGATACGCAGTATTTT. Amino acids: CASRNMGLAGGSDTQYF.

The genes are TRBV4-1 and TRBJ1-1; possibly TRBD1 for D (5 bases). Trimming stripped 3 bases from V and 2 bases from J, with 16 bases between. This CDR3 is built from 16 residues. In germline, CDR1 is MGHRA, CDR2 YSYEKL. The CDR3 loop reads CASSHIGARGNTEAFF. DNA for the CDR3: TGCGCCAGCAGCCACATAGGGGCTAGGGGAAACACTGAAGCTTTCTTT.

This chain links TRBV7-2 with TRBJ2-5; TRBD2 agrees at 9 bases. Losses at the gene ends were 2 bases for V and 1 base for J; bases not matched to a gene: 8. Germline V gene data show CDR1 as SGHTA and CDR2 as FQGNSA. The CDR3 is made up of 17 amino acids. CDR3 sequence: CASSLWVSGGPQETQYF. For the CDR3, the DNA is TGTGCCAGCAGCTTATGGGTTAGCGGGGGCCCCCAAGAGACCCAGTACTTC. Together with reference TRBV7-2 and TRBJ2-5, the CDR3 gives the full variable domain: GAGVSQSPSNKVTEKGKDVELRCDPISGHTALYWYRQSLGQGLEFLIYFQGNSAPDKSGLPSDRFSAERTGGSVSTLTIQRTQQEDSAVYLCASSLWVSGGPQETQYFGPGTRLLVL.

The chain recombines TRBV20-1 with TRBJ2-5, with 8 nucleotides matching TRBD2. V dropped 3 bases and J dropped 2; count of bases not matched to a gene: 14. Germline values: CDR1 DFQATT, CDR2 SNEGSKA (reference sequence). CDR3 length equals 17 residues. CDR3 loop: CSARARSGSGVQETQYF. In DNA, the CDR3 is TGCAGTGCTAGGGCCCGCAGCGGTAGCGGGGTGCAAGAGACCCAGTACTTC.